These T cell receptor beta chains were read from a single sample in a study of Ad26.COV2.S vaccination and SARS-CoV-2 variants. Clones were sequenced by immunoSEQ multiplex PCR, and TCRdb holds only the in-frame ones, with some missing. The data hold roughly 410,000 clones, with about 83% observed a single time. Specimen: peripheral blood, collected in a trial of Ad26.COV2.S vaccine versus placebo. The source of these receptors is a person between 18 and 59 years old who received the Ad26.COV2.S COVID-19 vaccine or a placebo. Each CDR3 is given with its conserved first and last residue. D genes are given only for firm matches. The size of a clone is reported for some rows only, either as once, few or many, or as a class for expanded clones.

cdr3_aa: CASSVSGNTEAFF; cdr3_nt: TGCGCCAGCAGCGTCTCGGGGAACACTGAAGCTTTCTTT; d_call: .; v_call: TRBV5-1; clone_size: .; j_call: TRBJ1-1
cdr3_aa: CATSLAGLDEQFF; cdr3_nt: TGTGCCACCAGTCTCGCAGGGTTGGATGAGCAGTTCTTC; d_call: .; v_call: TRBV24-1; clone_size: .; j_call: TRBJ2-1
cdr3_aa: CASHDRGEKLFF; cdr3_nt: TGTGCCAGTCATGACAGGGGTGAAAAACTGTTTTTT; d_call: TRBD1; v_call: TRBV2; clone_size: few; j_call: TRBJ1-4
cdr3_aa: CASRTAGNALYEQYF; cdr3_nt: TGTGCCAGCAGAACCGCAGGGAATGCCCTGTACGAGCAGTACTTC; d_call: .; v_call: TRBV6-5; clone_size: .; j_call: TRBJ2-7
cdr3_aa: CASSVAGEDQPQHF; cdr3_nt: TGTGCCAGCAGCGTGGCAGGGGAAGATCAGCCCCAGCATTTT; d_call: .; v_call: TRBV9; clone_size: .; j_call: TRBJ1-5
cdr3_aa: CASSFLFGGEQFF; cdr3_nt: TGTGCCAGCAGTTTTTTGTTTGGTGGGGAGCAGTTCTTC; d_call: .; v_call: TRBV12-3/TRBV12-4; clone_size: .; j_call: TRBJ2-1
cdr3_aa: CASRRRTSGASQETQYF; cdr3_nt: TGTGCCAGCAGACGCCGGACTAGCGGGGCGTCTCAAGAGACCCAGTACTTC; d_call: TRBD2; v_call: TRBV27; clone_size: .; j_call: TRBJ2-5
cdr3_aa: CASRMGPSSGSYEQYF; cdr3_nt: TGCGCCAGCAGAATGGGGCCCTCTTCGGGGTCCTACGAGCAGTACTTC; d_call: .; v_call: TRBV5-1; clone_size: .; j_call: TRBJ2-7
cdr3_aa: CASSFSGSSYNEQFF; cdr3_nt: TGTGCCAGCAGCTTTAGCGGGAGCTCCTACAATGAGCAGTTCTTC; d_call: TRBD2; v_call: TRBV7-3; clone_size: few; j_call: TRBJ2-1
cdr3_aa: CASSRPIGNQPQHF; cdr3_nt: TGTGCCAGCAGTCGACCCATAGGCAATCAGCCCCAGCATTTT; d_call: .; v_call: TRBV21-1; clone_size: .; j_call: TRBJ1-5
cdr3_aa: CASSPLGQGALGTEAFF; cdr3_nt: TGTGCCAGCAGCCCACTGGGGCAGGGGGCGCTGGGTACTGAAGCTTTCTTT; d_call: TRBD1; v_call: TRBV7-9; clone_size: .; j_call: TRBJ1-1
cdr3_aa: CAWNGVAATNEKLFF; cdr3_nt: TGTGCCTGGAACGGGGTGGCCGCAACTAATGAAAAACTGTTTTTT; d_call: .; v_call: TRBV30; clone_size: .; j_call: TRBJ1-4
cdr3_aa: CASSDRLEPQHF; cdr3_nt: TGTGCCTCCTCGGACAGGTTAGAGCCCCAGCATTTT; d_call: TRBD1; v_call: TRBV27; clone_size: .; j_call: TRBJ1-5
cdr3_aa: CASSVLAGGPDTQYF; cdr3_nt: TGTGCCAGCAGCGTCTTGGCGGGAGGCCCAGATACGCAGTATTTT; d_call: TRBD2; v_call: TRBV9; clone_size: .; j_call: TRBJ2-3
cdr3_aa: CASLGASTDTQYF; cdr3_nt: TGTGCCAGCCTAGGGGCTAGCACAGATACGCAGTATTTT; d_call: .; v_call: TRBV2; clone_size: .; j_call: TRBJ2-3
cdr3_aa: CASSGYRVWAGANEKLFF; cdr3_nt: TGTGCCAGCAGTGGATACAGGGTATGGGCCGGGGCTAATGAAAAACTGTTTTTT; d_call: .; v_call: TRBV25-1; clone_size: .; j_call: TRBJ1-4
cdr3_aa: CASSDRTGVAFF; cdr3_nt: TGTGCCAGCAGTGATCGGACAGGGGTGGCTTTCTTT; d_call: TRBD1; v_call: TRBV6-4; clone_size: .; j_call: TRBJ1-1
cdr3_aa: CAISEVGVGTEAFF; cdr3_nt: TGTGCCATCAGTGAGGTAGGGGTGGGGACTGAAGCTTTCTTT; d_call: .; v_call: TRBV10-3; clone_size: once; j_call: TRBJ1-1
cdr3_aa: CASSLGPGSGANVLTF; cdr3_nt: TGTGCCAGCAGCCTCGGCCCGGGTTCTGGGGCCAACGTCCTGACTTTC; d_call: .; v_call: TRBV7-9; clone_size: .; j_call: TRBJ2-6
cdr3_aa: CASSKFSVGPQHF; cdr3_nt: TGTGCCAGCAGCAAGTTCTCCGTAGGGCCCCAGCATTTT; d_call: .; v_call: TRBV21-1; clone_size: few; j_call: TRBJ1-5
cdr3_aa: CASSQGGAESTDTQYF; cdr3_nt: TGCGCCAGCAGCCAAGGGGGGGCCGAATCCACAGATACGCAGTATTTT; d_call: .; v_call: TRBV4-1; clone_size: .; j_call: TRBJ2-3
cdr3_aa: CASGLGTSGVTGELFF; cdr3_nt: TGTGCTAGTGGTCTCGGGACTAGCGGTGTCACCGGGGAGCTGTTTTTT; d_call: TRBD2; v_call: TRBV12-5; clone_size: .; j_call: TRBJ2-2
cdr3_aa: CASSSGSSYEQYF; cdr3_nt: TGTGCCAGCAGTTCGGGTAGCTCCTACGAGCAGTACTTC; d_call: .; v_call: TRBV5-4; clone_size: .; j_call: TRBJ2-7
cdr3_aa: CASSQESSGGISTDTQYF; cdr3_nt: TGCGCCAGCAGCCAAGAGTCTAGCGGGGGGATCAGCACAGATACGCAGTATTTT; d_call: TRBD2; v_call: TRBV4-3; clone_size: .; j_call: TRBJ2-3
cdr3_aa: CASSQGINYGYTF; cdr3_nt: TGTGCCAGCAGCCAGGGCATTAACTATGGCTACACCTTC; d_call: .; v_call: TRBV14; clone_size: few; j_call: TRBJ1-2
cdr3_aa: CASSPLPGTGNSGNTIYF; cdr3_nt: TGTGCCAGCTCACCGCTGCCCGGGACAGGGAACTCTGGAAACACCATATATTTT; d_call: TRBD1; v_call: TRBV18; clone_size: few; j_call: TRBJ1-3
cdr3_aa: CASSYSNWNRGLRAFF; cdr3_nt: TGTGCCAGCAGTTACTCGAATTGGAACAGGGGGCTCCGGGCTTTCTTT; d_call: TRBD1; v_call: TRBV6-2/TRBV6-3; clone_size: few; j_call: TRBJ1-1
cdr3_aa: CASSSWTGSNEKLFF; cdr3_nt: TGTGCCAGCAGTTCCTGGACAGGGTCAAATGAAAAACTGTTTTTT; d_call: TRBD1; v_call: TRBV6-5; clone_size: .; j_call: TRBJ1-4
cdr3_aa: CASSLQGFTGYGYTF; cdr3_nt: TGTGCCAGCAGCTTACAGGGATTTACTGGCTATGGCTACACCTTC; d_call: .; v_call: TRBV7-2; clone_size: .; j_call: TRBJ1-2
cdr3_aa: CASKAPRDTQETQYF; cdr3_nt: TGTGCCAGCAAAGCCCCCCGGGACACCCAAGAGACCCAGTACTTC; d_call: .; v_call: TRBV21-1; clone_size: once; j_call: TRBJ2-5
cdr3_aa: CASSEGQGASPLHF; cdr3_nt: TGTGCCAGCAGTGAAGGGCAGGGTGCATCACCCCTCCACTTT; d_call: .; v_call: TRBV6-1; clone_size: .; j_call: TRBJ1-6
cdr3_aa: CASSAIREESYTF; cdr3_nt: TGTGCCAGCAGCGCAATTAGGGAGGAAAGCTACACCTTC; d_call: .; v_call: TRBV7-3; clone_size: .; j_call: TRBJ1-2
cdr3_aa: CASSTGVGYTGELFF; cdr3_nt: TGTGCCAGCAGTACAGGGGTCGGGTACACCGGGGAGCTGTTTTTT; d_call: TRBD1; v_call: TRBV7-9; clone_size: few; j_call: TRBJ2-2
cdr3_aa: CASYGGSSTDTQYF; cdr3_nt: TGTGCCAGCTACGGCGGGAGCTCGACAGATACGCAGTATTTT; d_call: TRBD2; v_call: TRBV6-5; clone_size: .; j_call: TRBJ2-3
cdr3_aa: CASSLLAGGTGELFF; cdr3_nt: TGCGCCAGCAGCTTGCTAGCGGGGGGGACCGGGGAGCTGTTTTTT; d_call: TRBD2; v_call: TRBV5-1; clone_size: .; j_call: TRBJ2-2
cdr3_aa: CASSQDPSLNTEAFF; cdr3_nt: TGCGCCAGCAGCCAAGATCCCAGCCTGAACACTGAAGCTTTCTTT; d_call: .; v_call: TRBV4-3; clone_size: once; j_call: TRBJ1-1
cdr3_aa: CASRGQGAYGANVLTF; cdr3_nt: TGTGCCAGCAGGGGACAGGGAGCGTATGGGGCCAACGTCCTGACTTTC; d_call: TRBD1; v_call: TRBV7-2; clone_size: .; j_call: TRBJ2-6
cdr3_aa: CSVEDLIRGGFSTDTQYF; cdr3_nt: TGCAGCGTTGAAGATCTCATCCGGGGGGGCTTTAGCACAGATACGCAGTATTTT; d_call: TRBD2; v_call: TRBV29-1; clone_size: .; j_call: TRBJ2-3
cdr3_aa: CASSTDRSGNTIYF; cdr3_nt: TGTGCCAGCAGCACCGACAGATCTGGAAACACCATATATTTT; d_call: .; v_call: TRBV3-1/TRBV3-2; clone_size: .; j_call: TRBJ1-3
cdr3_aa: CASSLNRGEAFF; cdr3_nt: TGCGCCAGCAGCCTAAACAGGGGAGAAGCTTTCTTT; d_call: TRBD1; v_call: TRBV5-1; clone_size: .; j_call: TRBJ1-1
cdr3_aa: CASRGRGAGENEKLFF; cdr3_nt: TGTGCCAGCAGGGGCCGAGGGGCCGGAGAGAATGAAAAACTGTTTTTT; d_call: .; v_call: TRBV25-1; clone_size: .; j_call: TRBJ1-4
cdr3_aa: CASSLETAGLNEQFF; cdr3_nt: TGTGCCAGCAGCTTAGAAACAGCGGGTTTAAATGAGCAGTTCTTC; d_call: .; v_call: TRBV11-2; clone_size: .; j_call: TRBJ2-1
cdr3_aa: CASTSYKGVGNQPQHF; cdr3_nt: TGTGCCAGTACCAGTTACAAAGGGGTCGGCAATCAGCCCCAGCATTTT; d_call: .; v_call: TRBV19; clone_size: .; j_call: TRBJ1-5
cdr3_aa: CASSLYGNPTDTQYF; cdr3_nt: TGTGCCAGCAGCTTGTACGGGAATCCCACAGATACGCAGTATTTT; d_call: .; v_call: TRBV11-2; clone_size: .; j_call: TRBJ2-3
cdr3_aa: CASSLGPPYEQYF; cdr3_nt: TGCGCCAGCAGCTTGGGCCCCCCCTACGAGCAGTACTTC; d_call: .; v_call: TRBV5-1; clone_size: few; j_call: TRBJ2-7
cdr3_aa: CASSSMGPSYEQYF; cdr3_nt: TGTGCCAGCAGCTCAATGGGTCCTAGCTACGAGCAGTACTTC; d_call: .; v_call: TRBV7-9; clone_size: .; j_call: TRBJ2-7
cdr3_aa: CASSTDSSYEQYF; cdr3_nt: TGTGCCAGCAGTACGGACAGCTCCTACGAGCAGTACTTC; d_call: .; v_call: TRBV12-3/TRBV12-4; clone_size: .; j_call: TRBJ2-7
cdr3_aa: CASSLVTTGEQFF; cdr3_nt: TGTGCCAGCAGCTTGGTCACGACGGGTGAGCAGTTCTTC; d_call: .; v_call: TRBV5-5; clone_size: .; j_call: TRBJ2-1
cdr3_aa: CASSIEFGTDYSNQPQHF; cdr3_nt: TGTGCCAGTAGTATAGAATTCGGGACAGATTATAGCAATCAGCCCCAGCATTTT; d_call: TRBD1; v_call: TRBV19; clone_size: once; j_call: TRBJ1-5
cdr3_aa: CASTIGGMYSNQPQHF; cdr3_nt: TGTGCCAGTACTATAGGGGGGATGTATAGCAATCAGCCCCAGCATTTT; d_call: .; v_call: TRBV19; clone_size: .; j_call: TRBJ1-5
cdr3_aa: CASSQVSREPYEQYF; cdr3_nt: TGCGCCAGCAGCCAAGTGTCCCGGGAACCATACGAGCAGTACTTC; d_call: .; v_call: TRBV4-1; clone_size: .; j_call: TRBJ2-7
cdr3_aa: CASSFAWGVGEQYF; cdr3_nt: TGTGCCAGCAGCTTTGCGTGGGGAGTAGGCGAGCAGTACTTC; d_call: .; v_call: TRBV12-1; clone_size: .; j_call: TRBJ2-7
cdr3_aa: CASSFGTGNYNEQFF; cdr3_nt: TGTGCCAGCAGCTTTGGGACAGGGAACTACAATGAGCAGTTCTTC; d_call: TRBD1; v_call: TRBV5-8; clone_size: .; j_call: TRBJ2-1